This T cell receptor beta chain was found in a study of T cell clusters in autoimmune cytopenias. Germline V gives CDR1 LNHDA, CDR2 SQIVND (reference sequence). The CDR3 is 18 amino acids. One tube held mixed TRB-A and TRB-B primer pools for touch-down PCR. TCRdb reprocessed the multiplex PCR reads and reports one entry per CDR3 protein, with no DNA. The sample is made up of 10,000 to 15,000 distinct CDR3 sequences, and the top ten hold 20% to 30% of it. This clonotype counts as medium-sized by frequency. TRB amplification used approximately 250 ng of peripheral blood genomic DNA. These same data were also listed under a study on T cell repertoires in aging, cancer and after chemotherapy.

What was sequenced was peripheral blood. The rearrangement links TRBV19 to TRBJ2-2; TCRdb lists TRBD2, though no DNA is available to test this call. The source is a human donor in good health. CDR3 amino acids: CASSIYWGGQGETGELFF.